The clone carrying this T cell receptor beta chain was counted at least ten times. The antigen remains undetermined. Researchers made TCR beta libraries by using iRepertoire HTBI primers and running Arm-PCR on CDR3 regions. TCRdb reprocessed the multiplex PCR reads via MiXCR and lists one record per CDR3 protein. This table holds about 450,000 distinct CDR3 sequences, about 15% found once. This specimen belongs to a study of regulatory T cells in long-lasting Graves disease. Study-level information: Graves' patients, diagnosed recently, had received antithyroid drugs under 3 months. Whole-study results and caveats: In persistent patients, shared public clonotypes (about 2,800) outnumbered those in new patients (around 1,000).

V dropped 4 bases and J dropped 2 bases, with 12 bases sitting between them. CDR1 is SQVTM and CDR2 is ANQGSEA in the germline V gene. The CDR3 sequence is 14 residues long. Time point here: newly diagnosed GD, antithyroid drugs for less than 3 months. PBMC RNA served as the TCR library source. This same sample was also taken into another study, of T cells in Graves' hyperthyroidism and ophthalmopathy. That source notes: Exclusion of a patient resulted from uncontrolled infection, other autoimmune disease, pregnancy or lactation. HTBI primers were employed in a first-round RT-PCR of the TCR CDR3.

The V gene is TRBV29-1, the J gene TRBJ1-5; a possible D gene is TRBD1 (6 bases). Sequencing used peripheral blood mononuclear cells (PBMCs), obtained at new diagnosis, from a patient treated with antithyroid drugs. This receptor was identified in a woman between 50 and 59 years old with Graves disease. The CDR3 DNA reads as TGCAGCGTTGGGGGGGCGCCTGGCAATCAGCCCCAGCATTTT. Translation: CSVGGAPGNQPQHF.